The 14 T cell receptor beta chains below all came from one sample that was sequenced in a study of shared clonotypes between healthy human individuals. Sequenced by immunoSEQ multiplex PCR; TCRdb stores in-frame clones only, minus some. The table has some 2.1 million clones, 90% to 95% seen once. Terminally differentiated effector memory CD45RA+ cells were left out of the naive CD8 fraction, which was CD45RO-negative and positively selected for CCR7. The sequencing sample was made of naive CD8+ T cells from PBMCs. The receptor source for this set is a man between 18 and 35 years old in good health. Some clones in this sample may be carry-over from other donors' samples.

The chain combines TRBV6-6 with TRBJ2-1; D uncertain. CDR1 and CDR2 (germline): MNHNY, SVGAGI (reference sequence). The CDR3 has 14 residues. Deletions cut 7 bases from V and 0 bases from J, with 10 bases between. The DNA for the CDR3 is TGTGCCAGCACCCCCTTTCGCTCCTACAATGAGCAGTTCTTC. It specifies CASTPFRSYNEQFF.

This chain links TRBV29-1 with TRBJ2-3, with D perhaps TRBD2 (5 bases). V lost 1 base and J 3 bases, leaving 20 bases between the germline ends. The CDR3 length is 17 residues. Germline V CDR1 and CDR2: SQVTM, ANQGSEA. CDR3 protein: CSVEGAADRIRTDTQYF. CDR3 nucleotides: TGCAGCGTTGAAGGAGCAGCGGACCGCATAAGGACAGATACGCAGTATTTT.

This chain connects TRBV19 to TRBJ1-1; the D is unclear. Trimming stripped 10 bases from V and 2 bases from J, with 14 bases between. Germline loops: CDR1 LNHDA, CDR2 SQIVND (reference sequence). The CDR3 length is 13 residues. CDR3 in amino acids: CATNLGLNTEAFF. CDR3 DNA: TGTGCCACCAATTTGGGCCTCAACACTGAAGCTTTCTTT.

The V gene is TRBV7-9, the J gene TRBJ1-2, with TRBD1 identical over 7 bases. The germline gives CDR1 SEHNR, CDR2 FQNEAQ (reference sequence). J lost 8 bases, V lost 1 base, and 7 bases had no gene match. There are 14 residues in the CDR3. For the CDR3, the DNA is TGTGCCAGCAGCTTAGTTCAGGGGGTCGGAGGCTACACCTTC. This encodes CASSLVQGVGGYTF.

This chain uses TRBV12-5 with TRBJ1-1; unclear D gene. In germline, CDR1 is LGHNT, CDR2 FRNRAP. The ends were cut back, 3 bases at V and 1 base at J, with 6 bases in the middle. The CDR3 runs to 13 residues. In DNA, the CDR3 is TGTGCTAGTGGTTTCGACTCGAACACTGAAGCTTTCTTT. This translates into CASGFDSNTEAFF.

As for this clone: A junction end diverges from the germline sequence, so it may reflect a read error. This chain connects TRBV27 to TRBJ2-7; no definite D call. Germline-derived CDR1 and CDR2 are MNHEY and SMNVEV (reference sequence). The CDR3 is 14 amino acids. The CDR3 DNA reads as TGTGCCAGCAGTTTATCGGAACGAGCCTACGGGCAGTACTTC. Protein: CASSLSERAYGQYF.

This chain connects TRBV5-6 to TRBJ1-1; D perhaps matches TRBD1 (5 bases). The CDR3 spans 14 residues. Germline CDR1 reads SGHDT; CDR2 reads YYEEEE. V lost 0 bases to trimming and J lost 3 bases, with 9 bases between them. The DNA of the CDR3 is TGTGCCAGCAGCTTGGGTTGGGGGGACACTGAAGCTTTCTTT. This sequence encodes CASSLGWGDTEAFF.

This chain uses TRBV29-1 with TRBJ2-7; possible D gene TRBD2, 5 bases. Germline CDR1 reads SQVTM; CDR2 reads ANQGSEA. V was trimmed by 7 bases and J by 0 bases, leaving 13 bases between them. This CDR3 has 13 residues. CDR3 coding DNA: TGCAGCGCCCGGGCCGGGGACTCCTACGAGCAGTACTTC. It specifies CSARAGDSYEQYF.

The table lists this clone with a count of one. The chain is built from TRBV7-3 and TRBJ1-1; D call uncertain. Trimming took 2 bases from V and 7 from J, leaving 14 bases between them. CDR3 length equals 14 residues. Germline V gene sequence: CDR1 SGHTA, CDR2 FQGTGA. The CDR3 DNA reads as TGTGCCAGCAGCTTATGCAGGTTATCTGTTGAAGCTTTCTTT. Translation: CASSLCRLSVEAFF.

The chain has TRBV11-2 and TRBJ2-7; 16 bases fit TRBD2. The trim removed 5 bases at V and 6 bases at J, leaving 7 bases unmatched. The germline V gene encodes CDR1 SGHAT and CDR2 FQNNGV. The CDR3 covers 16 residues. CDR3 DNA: TGTGCCAGCAGCCCGGGACTAGCGGGAGGGAGAGGCGAGCAGTACTTC. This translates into CASSPGLAGGRGEQYF.

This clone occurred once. The CDR3 protein is CASSLTGGSAYEQYF. The CDR3 DNA reads TGTGCCAGCAGTTTAACAGGGGGGTCTGCCTACGAGCAGTACTTC. This chain uses TRBV28 with TRBJ2-7, with 8 bases fitting TRBD1. The CDR3 runs to 15 residues. The germline V gene encodes CDR1 MDHEN and CDR2 SYDVKM. V trimming: 2 bases; J trimming: 2 bases; junction bases outside the gene matches: 5.

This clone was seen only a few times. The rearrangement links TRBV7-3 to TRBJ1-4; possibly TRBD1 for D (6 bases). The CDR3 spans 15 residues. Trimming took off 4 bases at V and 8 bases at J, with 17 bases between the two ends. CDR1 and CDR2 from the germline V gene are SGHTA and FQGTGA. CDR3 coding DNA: TGTGCCAGCAGCTCACCGACAGGTTGGGAGGAAAAACTGTTTTTT. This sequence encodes CASSSPTGWEEKLFF.

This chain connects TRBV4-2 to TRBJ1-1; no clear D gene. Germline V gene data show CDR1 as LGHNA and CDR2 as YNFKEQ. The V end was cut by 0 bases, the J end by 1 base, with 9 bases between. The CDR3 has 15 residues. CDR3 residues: CASSQDEAGNTEAFF. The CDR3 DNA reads TGTGCCAGCAGCCAAGACGAGGCCGGGAACACTGAAGCTTTCTTT.

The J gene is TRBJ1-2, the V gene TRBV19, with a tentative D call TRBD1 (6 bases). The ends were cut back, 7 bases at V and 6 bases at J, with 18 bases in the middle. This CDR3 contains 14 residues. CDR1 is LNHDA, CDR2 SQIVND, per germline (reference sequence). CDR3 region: CASTLEPGENGYTF. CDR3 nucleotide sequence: TGTGCCAGTACTCTTGAGCCAGGGGAAAATGGCTACACCTTC.